Listed here are 15 T cell receptor beta chains from one sample, sequenced in a study of T cells in Graves' hyperthyroidism and ophthalmopathy. TCR beta CDR3 region amplification was performed from RNA transcripts. An initial round of RT-PCR targeting the TCR CDR3 relied on the HTBI primer set. TCRdb recomputed calls from the multiplex PCR reads with MiXCR, one row per CDR3 protein. The sample holds around 340,000 distinct CDR3 sequences, approximately 13% seen once. The specimen was blood. These receptors came from a woman aged 25-40 years with Graves' hyperthyroidism.

This clonotype was seen ten or more times. The chain couples TRBV7-9 to TRBJ2-7; 12 bases fit TRBD2. Per germline, CDR1 SEHNR and CDR2 FQNEAQ (reference sequence). This CDR3 has 14 amino acids. The junction had 4 bases not matched to a gene; V was cut back by 3 bases and J by 7 bases. Written as DNA, the CDR3 is TGTGCCAGCAGCTTGACTAGCGGGAGTGTTGAGCAGTACTTC. Protein sequence: CASSLTSGSVEQYF. Variable domain in full (rest from reference TRBV7-9 and TRBJ2-7): DTGVSQNPRHKITKRGQNVTFRCDPISEHNRLYWYRQTLGQGPEFLTYFQNEAQLEKSRLLSDRFSAERPKGSFSTLEIQRTEQGDSAMYLCASSLTSGSVEQYFGPGTRLTVT.

This chain connects TRBV9 to TRBJ2-5; D not certain. This CDR3 has 13 residues. V lost 3 bases, J lost 2 bases, and 8 bases lay in between. CDR1 SGDLS and CDR2 YYNGEE come from the germline V gene. The CDR3 spells CASSASAQETQYF. The DNA of the CDR3 is TGTGCCAGCAGCGCCTCAGCGCAAGAGACCCAGTACTTC.

This clonotype was seen repeatedly, ten times or more. The V call is TRBV27, the J call TRBJ2-5, with D unclear. V lost 5 bases and J 5 bases, leaving 9 bases between the germline ends. Per germline, CDR1 MNHEY and CDR2 SMNVEV (reference sequence). This CDR3 comprises 12 residues. DNA for the CDR3: TGTGCCAGCAGTAATAGCTCGGAGACCCAGTACTTC. It is translated as CASSNSSETQYF.

This clonotype occurred a few times. The gene calls are TRBV20-1 and TRBJ2-2, with D unclear. CDR3 length equals 12 residues. The V end was cut by 1 base, the J end by 4 bases, with 4 bases between. The germline V gene encodes CDR1 DFQATT and CDR2 SNEGSKA (reference sequence). Written as DNA, the CDR3 is TGCAGTGCTAGAGGGGCCACCGGGGAGCTGTTTTTT. It codes for CSARGATGELFF.

This clonotype was found many times. V is TRBV4-3 and J is TRBJ1-1, with 8 bases lining up with TRBD1. There are 14 residues in the CDR3. With 1 base clipped from V and 10 bases from J, the junction kept 8 bases outside the gene matches. Germline CDR1 and CDR2: LGHNA and YSLEER. The CDR3 reads CASSQGLQGVGAFF. The CDR3 DNA reads as TGCGCCAGCAGCCAAGGGTTACAGGGGGTTGGAGCTTTCTTT.

This clonotype turned up a few times. This chain connects TRBV27 to TRBJ2-1, with 9 bases lining up with TRBD2. The CDR3 consists of 16 residues. J was trimmed by 5 bases and V by 5 bases; bases with no gene match: 10. CDR1 and CDR2 from the germline V gene are MNHEY and SMNVEV (reference sequence). CDR3: CASSGISLAGNNEQFF. Written as DNA, the CDR3 is TGTGCCAGCAGTGGAATAAGCCTAGCGGGGAACAATGAGCAGTTCTTC.

This clonotype was observed many times. The V call is TRBV28, the J call TRBJ2-2, with 9 nucleotides matching TRBD2. Germline assignment: CDR1 MDHEN and CDR2 SYDVKM. The CDR3 has 15 amino acids. J was trimmed by 7 bases and V by 6 bases; bases with no gene match: 9. CDR3 amino acids: CASSPGTSRDGELFF. The CDR3 nucleotides are TGTGCCAGCAGCCCCGGGACTAGCAGGGACGGGGAGCTGTTTTTT.

Ten or more counts support this clonotype. V is TRBV11-2 and J is TRBJ2-3; 7 nucleotides align to TRBD2. The CDR3 contains 13 residues. Germline lookup yields CDR1 SGHAT and CDR2 FQNNGV. The junction had 3 bases not matched to a gene; V was cut back by 5 bases and J by 4 bases. The CDR3 DNA sequence: TGTGCCAGCAGCGGCGGGAGCGCAGATACGCAGTATTTT. Protein sequence: CASSGGSADTQYF.

This clonotype has a count of ten or more. J is TRBJ1-2 and V is TRBV5-6, with D uncertain. The CDR3 loop spans 15 amino acids. Germline V gives CDR1 SGHDT, CDR2 YYEEEE. Trimming took 0 bases from V and 2 from J, leaving 11 bases between them. CDR3 sequence (DNA): TGTGCCAGCAGCTTGGAAGGTATTGGGAACTATGGCTACACCTTC. The encoded protein is CASSLEGIGNYGYTF.

Many counts were recorded for this clonotype. V usage is TRBV30 and J usage is TRBJ1-2; no clear D. The CDR3 covers 11 residues. Germline V gene lookup returns CDR1 GTSNPN and CDR2 SVGIG (reference sequence). Trimming shortened V by 3 bases and J by 8 bases, and 10 bases separated the two germline ends. CDR3 sequence reads: CAWRIQWGYTF. DNA of the CDR3: TGTGCCTGGAGGATTCAGTGGGGCTACACCTTC.

This clonotype was observed at least ten times. The DNA for the CDR3 is TGTGCCGGTAGTAACCGCGGGGTGAGGGGGTACACAGATACGCAGTATTTT. Amino acid sequence: CAGSNRGVRGYTDTQYF. The V call is TRBV28, the J call TRBJ2-3; the D call may be TRBD1 or TRBD2 (6 bases each). The length of the CDR3 is 17 residues. The V end was cut by 11 bases, the J end by 2 bases, with 26 bases between. Germline V lookup: CDR1 MDHEN, CDR2 SYDVKM.

This clonotype has a handful of counts. The rearrangement joins TRBV28 to TRBJ2-5, with D possibly matching TRBD2 (5 bases). CDR3 length: 15 amino acids. Trimming took 3 bases from V and 4 from J, leaving 15 bases between them. The germline V gene encodes CDR1 MDHEN and CDR2 SYDVKM. For the CDR3, the DNA is TGTGCCAGCAGTTTGGACTTTCAATTGGGAGAGACCCAGTACTTC. Protein: CASSLDFQLGETQYF.

As for this clonotype: A much bigger clone sits one base away, suggesting this may be a read error. This chain joins TRBV27 and TRBJ1-5; D not certain. From germline, CDR1 is MNHEY and CDR2 SMNVEV (reference sequence). This CDR3 is built from 13 residues. The CDR3 DNA sequence: TGTGCCATCGTAGCTCCGGGTATGGAGCCCCAGCGTTTT. As protein: CAIVAPGMEPQRF.

This clonotype was counted ten times or more. V gene TRBV20-1 combines with J gene TRBJ1-2; TRBD1 might be the D (6 bases). The CDR3 runs 13 residues. Trimming took 3 bases from V and 6 from J, leaving 14 bases between them. Germline CDR1 reads DFQATT; CDR2 reads SNEGSKA (reference sequence). CDR3 loop: CSASQQGFHGYTF. CDR3 coding DNA: TGCAGTGCTAGTCAACAGGGATTTCATGGCTACACCTTC.

This sequence joins TRBV6-1 and TRBJ2-5; D is unclear. CDR1 and CDR2 (germline): MNHNS, SASEGT. The CDR3 runs 14 residues. Trimming left V 2 bases short and J 5 bases short, with 12 bases between. In DNA form, the CDR3 reads TGTGCCAGCAGTGAAACGCAGCTCCGGGAGACCCAGTACTTC. This sequence encodes CASSETQLRETQYF.